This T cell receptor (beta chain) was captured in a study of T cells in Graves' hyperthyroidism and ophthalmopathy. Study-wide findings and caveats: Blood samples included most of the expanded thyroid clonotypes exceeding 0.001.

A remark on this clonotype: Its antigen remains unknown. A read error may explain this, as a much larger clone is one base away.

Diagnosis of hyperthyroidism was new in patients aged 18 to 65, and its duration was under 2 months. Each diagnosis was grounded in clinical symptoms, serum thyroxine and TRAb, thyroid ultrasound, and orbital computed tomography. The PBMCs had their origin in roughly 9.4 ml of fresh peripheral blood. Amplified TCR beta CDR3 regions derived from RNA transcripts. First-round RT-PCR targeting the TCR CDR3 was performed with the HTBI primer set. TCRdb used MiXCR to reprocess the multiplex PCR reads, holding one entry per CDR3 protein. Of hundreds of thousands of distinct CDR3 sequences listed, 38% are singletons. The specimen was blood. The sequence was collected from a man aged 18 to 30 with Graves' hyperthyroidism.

The CDR3 loop is CASSDAGNFYERYF. Here the CDR3 DNA reads TGTGCCAGCAGTGACGCAGGGAATTTCTACGAGCGGTACTTC. The chain recombines TRBV6-4 with TRBJ2-7; the D gene is possibly TRBD1 (5 bases). There are 14 residues in the CDR3. Germline loops: CDR1 MRHNA, CDR2 SNTAGT.